One sample yielded the 6 T cell receptor beta chains listed below, sequenced in a study of shared clonotypes between healthy human individuals. TCRdb's copy holds only in-frame clones and misses some; the assay was immunoSEQ multiplex PCR. Here the sample spans around 700,000 clones, 60% to 80% being singletons. The specimen sequenced was memory CD4+ T cells sorted from blood. Subset meaning: CD45RA-negative fraction. The receptors shown here come from a woman between 25 and 40 years old in good health.

This sequence joins TRBV6-5 and TRBJ2-4; 9 bases are a match to TRBD1. This CDR3 is built from 13 residues. Germline V lookup: CDR1 MNHEY, CDR2 SVGAGI. Trimming cost V 7 bases and J 9 bases; bases outside gene matches: 7. The CDR3: CASNAGTGFIQYF. The CDR3 bases are TGTGCCAGCAACGCCGGGACAGGGTTCATTCAGTACTTC.

Here the CDR3 reads CASSVQGYGTGELFF. The CDR3 DNA reads as TGTGCCAGCAGTGTGCAGGGTTACGGCACCGGGGAGCTGTTTTTT. The V gene is TRBV2, the J gene TRBJ2-2, with TRBD1 as a possible D gene (5 bases). The V end was cut by 4 bases, the J end by 4 bases, with 13 bases between. The CDR3 loop spans 15 amino acids. Per germline, CDR1 SNHLY and CDR2 FYNNEI. Full variable domain (rest looked up from reference TRBV2 and TRBJ2-2): EPEVTQTPSHQVTQMGQEVILRCVPISNHLYFYWYRQILGQKVEFLVSFYNNEISEKSEIFDDQFSVERPDGSNFTLKIRSTKLEDSAMYFCASSVQGYGTGELFFGEGSRLTVL.

This clone was picked up a small number of times. The chain recombines TRBV15 with TRBJ1-4, with D perhaps TRBD1 (5 bases). Trimming cost V 0 bases and J 4 bases, with 9 bases left between them. Germline V lookup: CDR1 LNHNV, CDR2 YYDKDF (reference sequence). The CDR3 is 15 amino acids. CDR3 in amino acids: CATSRDFGGNEKLFF. As DNA, the CDR3 is TGTGCCACCAGCAGAGATTTTGGGGGTAATGAAAAACTGTTTTTT.

In this sample, this clone turned up many times. The CDR3 region is CASSFAPGGAYEQYF. The CDR3 DNA is TGTGCCAGCAGCTTTGCCCCCGGGGGGGCCTACGAGCAGTACTTC. The rearrangement links TRBV11-2 to TRBJ2-7, with 8 bases identical to TRBD2. In germline, CDR1 is SGHAT, CDR2 FQNNGV. The length of the CDR3 is 15 residues. Trimming cost V 3 bases and J 2 bases; bases outside gene matches: 6.

This clone was counted only a few times. The chain carries TRBV28 and TRBJ1-5; 10 bases map to TRBD1. Germline assignment: CDR1 MDHEN and CDR2 SYDVKM. The CDR3 spans 16 residues. With V trimmed by 6 bases and J by 3 bases, 8 bases remained unmatched. The DNA of the CDR3 is TGTGCCAGCAGGGCCCTGGACAGGGGGTTCAATCAGCCCCAGCATTTT. It specifies CASRALDRGFNQPQHF.

This clone was observed a few times. Other DNA sequences from this sample encode an identical CDR3 as well. The gene calls are TRBV28 and TRBJ1-2; no reliable D call. The CDR3 length is 13 residues. The V gene's germline CDR1 is MDHEN and CDR2 SYDVKM. V was trimmed by 6 bases and J by 2 bases, leaving 10 bases between them. The DNA of the CDR3 is TGTGCCAGCAGCCGGGGAACCAACTATGGCTACACCTTC. Translation: CASSRGTNYGYTF.